The 8 T cell receptor beta chains reported below all come from one sample, sequenced in a study of shared clonotypes between healthy human individuals. TCRdb's table, derived via immunoSEQ multiplex PCR, lists solely in-frame clones and lacks some. This table holds about 2.4 million clones, 80% to 95% found once. The material sequenced was naive CD4+ T cells from PBMCs. Noted subset: CD45RA+ positively selected. These receptors were taken from a man in his late teens or twenties in good health. Some clones in this sample may be carry-over from other donors' samples.

The chain carries TRBV7-3 and TRBJ2-5; TRBD1 agrees at 9 bases. The CDR3 consists of 14 residues. V lost 1 base, J lost 7 bases, and 4 bases stayed unmatched. Germline assignment: CDR1 SGHTA and CDR2 FQGTGA. DNA for the CDR3: TGTGCCAGCAGCTTAAATCAGGGACAGGGGACCCAGTACTTC. Translated, it gives CASSLNQGQGTQYF.

This rearrangement joins TRBV5-6 to TRBJ2-3, with unresolved D. The CDR3 is 15 amino acids. Trimming stripped 3 bases from V and 0 bases from J, with 11 bases between. CDR1 SGHDT and CDR2 YYEEEE come from the germline V gene. CDR3 region: CASSSDAASTDTQYF. DNA of the CDR3: TGTGCCAGCAGCTCGGACGCAGCTAGCACAGATACGCAGTATTTT. The full variable domain, with the rest looked up from reference TRBV5-6 and TRBJ2-3, is DAGVTQSPTHLIKTRGQQVTLRCSPKSGHDTVSWYQQALGQGPQFIFQYYEEEERQRGNFPDRFSGHQFPNYSSELNVNALLLGDSALYLCASSSDAASTDTQYFGPGTRLTVL.

V is TRBV10-1 and J is TRBJ2-2, with TRBD1 matching 8 bases. This CDR3 contains 16 residues. V lost 4 bases, J lost 1 base, and 5 bases stayed unmatched. Germline CDR1 is WNHNN and CDR2 is SYGVQD (reference sequence). The CDR3 sequence is CASSGTGRRNTGELFF. Here the CDR3 DNA reads TGCGCCAGCAGTGGGACAGGGAGGAGGAACACCGGGGAGCTGTTTTTT.

For this clone: This CDR3 is also generated by other DNA sequences in the sample. The chain couples TRBV7-2 to TRBJ2-7, with D perhaps TRBD1 or TRBD2 (5 bases each). This CDR3 comprises 16 residues. Per germline, CDR1 SGHTA and CDR2 FQGNSA. V lost 1 base and J lost 0, with 13 bases in between. For the CDR3, the DNA is TGTGCCAGCAGCTTAGGTGGGGCAGGGAGCTCCTACGAGCAGTACTTC. Translated, it gives CASSLGGAGSSYEQYF.

The CDR3 DNA reads as TGTGCCAGCAGCTTGAACGGACTAGCGGGCAATGAGCAGTTCTTC. This codes for CASSLNGLAGNEQFF. This chain uses TRBV7-3 with TRBJ2-1; the match to TRBD2 covers 11 bases. The CDR3 spans 15 residues. The germline V gene has CDR1 SGHTA and CDR2 FQGTGA. Unmatched junction bases numbered 4, after V lost 3 bases and J lost 6 bases.

The rearrangement joins TRBV5-6 to TRBJ1-2, with 10 bases matching TRBD1. Trimming removed 3 bases from V and 4 bases from J; junction bases left unmatched: 3. Germline-derived CDR1 and CDR2 are SGHDT and YYEEEE. CDR3 length equals 14 residues. DNA for the CDR3: TGTGCCAGCAGCTGGGACAGGGGCCCCTATGGCTACACCTTC. Amino acids: CASSWDRGPYGYTF.

In DNA form, the CDR3 reads TGTGCCAGCAGCTTAGATAGTTGGGGGCTTAAGGGCAATCAGCCCCAGCATTTT. Translated: CASSLDSWGLKGNQPQHF. The rearrangement links TRBV11-2 to TRBJ1-5, with D perhaps matching TRBD1 (6 bases). This CDR3 spans 18 amino acids. Trimming took 0 bases from V and 2 from J, leaving 17 bases between them. Germline CDR1 SGHAT, CDR2 FQNNGV.

A remark on this clone: The same CDR3 also results from other DNA sequences found in this sample. This sequence joins TRBV6-1 and TRBJ1-5; D is unclear. Per germline, CDR1 MNHNS and CDR2 SASEGT. V was shortened by 2 bases and J by 6 bases, with 8 bases between the two germline ends. The CDR3 has 13 residues. The CDR3 DNA reads TGTGCCAGCAGTGAACCAGGACGTCAGCCCCAGCATTTT. Translating gives CASSEPGRQPQHF.